Described below is a single T cell receptor (beta chain) sequence and its context. Germline trimming cut 0 bases from V and 5 bases from J; bases unmatched to any gene: 6. The germline V gene has CDR1 SGHRS and CDR2 YFSETQ. The CDR3 extends over 16 amino acids. This specimen comes from a study of blood T cell repertoires in COVID-19. Study context: Collection of acute and convalescent COVID-19 samples took place in the United States, Italy and Spain. PBMCs, B-cell-depleted T cells, or T cells provided the cDNA or gDNA that made up the material.

This table comes from immunoSEQ multiplex PCR, and its TCRdb copy is limited to in-frame clones, with some not included. The table lists about 80,000 clones, 75% to 85% of them singletons. This chain joins TRBV5-1 and TRBJ2-7, with 12 positions matching TRBD1. The sequence derives from a human donor in a cohort sampled during active COVID-19. The source material was peripheral blood. DNA for the CDR3: TGCGCCAGCAGCTTGGCCGGGGGGACAGGGGGCAACGAGCAGTACTTC. Its translation is CASSLAGGTGGNEQYF. The full variable domain, with the rest looked up from reference TRBV5-1 and TRBJ2-7, is KAGVTQTPRYLIKTRGQQVTLSCSPISGHRSVSWYQQTPGQGLQFLFEYFSETQRNKGNFPGRFSGRQFSNSRSEMNVSTLELGDSALYLCASSLAGGTGGNEQYFGPGTRLTVT.